This T cell receptor (beta chain) was obtained from a study of radiation and T cells in renal cell carcinoma. With respect to this clone: Its antigen remains unknown.

Between the trimmed V and J ends, which lost 7 bases and 5 bases, there was a span of 12 bases. This CDR3 has 13 residues. In germline, CDR1 is SEHNR, CDR2 FQNEAQ (reference sequence). Points from the study as a whole: Top tumor clonotypes rose in blood 2 weeks post-radiation, then contracted. Pretreatment tumor biopsies were lacking, so baseline clonotypes are unknown.

Only in-frame clones appear in the TCRdb table, and some are missing; sequencing was by immunoSEQ multiplex PCR. The table includes more than 95,000 clones, around 80% detected once. The time point denotes: blood 2 weeks post-SBRT. Treatment specified: 15 Gy SBRT to primary tumor, nephrectomy 4 weeks later. After SBRT, blood was collected at 2 and 4 weeks, plus baseline. This specimen was blood, taken from a patient whose treatment included radiotherapy and nephrectomy. The chain employs TRBV7-9 and TRBJ2-1, with D unclear. The sequence was obtained from a man aged 50 or older with renal cell carcinoma. The CDR3 DNA follows: TGTGCCAGCACCTATGTCCTACACAATGAGCAGTTCTTC. Its protein product is CASTYVLHNEQFF.